Only a few counts were recorded for the clone carrying this TCR beta chain. This specimen comes from a study of T-cell reconstitution after alpha-beta-depleted transplantation in children. V lost 3 bases and J 5 bases, leaving 8 bases between the germline ends. CDR1 is ENHRY and CDR2 is SYGVKD in the germline V gene. This CDR3 is 13 amino acids long. This sample's TCRbeta library carried unique molecular identifier barcodes. TCRdb fed the PCR reads into MiXCR, producing one record per CDR3 protein. This sample carries around 530,000 distinct CDR3 sequences, approximately 30% of them seen once, and the ten largest clones take roughly 2.5%.

The sample consisted of PBMCs from the stem cell graft donor, taken from the stem cell graft. This TCR came from a human donor who donated a stem cell graft to a child with aplastic anemia. The V and J genes are TRBV10-3 and TRBJ2-1; D perhaps matches TRBD2 (5 bases). The CDR3: CAISDKADNEQFF. Written as DNA, the CDR3 is TGTGCCATCAGTGATAAAGCGGACAATGAGCAGTTCTTC.